The entry below gives a single T cell receptor (beta chain) sequence along with its context. The antigen remains undetermined. Both 60 Vbeta primers and 13 Jbeta primers went into the PCR. Per the original methods: The authors later counted 75 million to 90 million unique TCR beta chains, approximately 12 million of them shared. The repertoire was sequenced with immunoSEQ multiplex PCR; TCRdb's copy has only in-frame clones and lacks some. V and J calls and clone size are given by that table; D and trimming were obtained from the DNA. The sample holds roughly 140,000 clones; 64% are singletons and the top ten take around 3%. These data belong to a study of cytomegalovirus exposure and HLA in healthy donors. Findings of the study overall: The records held CMV serostatus as the only immune exposure information. What TCR beta sequences reportedly achieved was accurate prediction of HLA-A and HLA-B alleles in most subjects.

The CDR3 spans 16 residues. Per germline, CDR1 GTSNPN and CDR2 SVGIG (reference sequence). The V gene end was trimmed by 4 bases and the J gene end by 6 bases; junction bases not matched to a gene: 11. The sample consisted of PBMCs. This chain connects TRBV30 to TRBJ2-2, with 10 bases fitting TRBD2. The clonotype originates from a woman in her twenties or thirties in good health and CMV-seropositive. The CDR3 here is CAWKKAGTSVAGELFF. The CDR3 coding sequence is TGTGCCTGGAAGAAAGCCGGGACTAGCGTAGCCGGGGAGCTGTTTTTT.